This T cell receptor beta chain was recorded in a study of beta chain features in type 1 diabetes. What was sequenced were expressed TCRB transcripts, since all of the isolated RNA had been reverse transcribed. The repertoire was sequenced with immunoSEQ multiplex PCR; TCRdb's copy has only in-frame clones and lacks some. The data contain around 180,000 clones, about 13% of them singletons. Looked up from germline, CDR1 is SGDLS and CDR2 is YYNGEE. The junction had 3 bases not matched to a gene; V was cut back by 2 bases and J by 1 base. The CDR3 contains 14 residues. Study observations and caveats: In these data, an HLA type influence on TCRB rearrangement remained unresolved. The study found moderately but significantly shorter TCRB CDR3s in all four CD4+ subsets of Type 1 diabetes patients.

A sort by CD45RO/CCR7/CD25/CD127/CD95/CD27 yielded CD4+ naive, central memory, regulatory and stem cell-like memory cells. Purity exceeded 98% in all sorted populations. This clone was observed many times. What it binds is not known. The specimen was central memory CD4+ T cells from blood. The chain has TRBV9 and TRBJ2-7; TRBD2 agrees at 7 bases. This clonotype was obtained from a woman aged 18-35 years in good health. CDR3 sequence: CASSVRLASYEQYF. The DNA for the CDR3 is TGTGCCAGCAGCGTGCGACTAGCATCCTACGAGCAGTACTTC.